Listed below are T cell receptor beta chains from one sample, sequenced in a study of regulatory T cells in long-lasting Graves disease. TCRdb re-called the multiplex PCR reads with MiXCR, one entry per CDR3 protein. The data contain almost 450,000 distinct CDR3 sequences, 16% of them singletons. These records were also assigned to another study, of T cells in Graves' hyperthyroidism and ophthalmopathy.

The sequences come from peripheral blood mononuclear cells (PBMCs), collected at new diagnosis, from a patient treated with antithyroid drugs. The source is a young woman with Graves disease. Each CDR3 is given with its conserved first and last residue. Fields, in order: D gene, clone size, J gene, V gene, CDR3 DNA, CDR3 protein. The D gene is left open where the match is weak. Clone size is shown for a subset of rows, as once, few, many or a class of expanded clone.

d_call: TRBD2; clone_size: many; j_call: TRBJ2-3; v_call: TRBV20-1; cdr3_nt: TGCAGTGCTAGCGGGGCGGGATTGACGAGCGGGAGGGCGCAGTATTTT; cdr3_aa: CSASGAGLTSGRAQYF
d_call: NA; clone_size: many; j_call: TRBJ2-1; v_call: TRBV7-8; cdr3_nt: TGTGCCAGCAGCTACGTCGCGGGGAATGAGCAGTTCTTC; cdr3_aa: CASSYVAGNEQFF
d_call: TRBD1; clone_size: many; j_call: TRBJ2-7; v_call: TRBV28; cdr3_nt: TGTGCCAGCAGTCCATGGACAGGGAGGGAGCAGTACTTC; cdr3_aa: CASSPWTGREQYF
d_call: NA; clone_size: few; j_call: TRBJ2-1; v_call: TRBV5-1; cdr3_nt: TGCGCCAGCAGCTGGGGGGCAGATAATGAGCAGTTCTTC; cdr3_aa: CASSWGADNEQFF
d_call: NA; clone_size: many; j_call: TRBJ2-7; v_call: TRBV3-1; cdr3_nt: TGTGCCAGCAGCCAAGGGGCAGCGAAATACTACGAGCAGTACTTC; cdr3_aa: CASSQGAAKYYEQYF
d_call: TRBD2; clone_size: many; j_call: TRBJ2-7; v_call: TRBV2; cdr3_nt: TGTGCCAGCAGTGAATTGGCTAGCGGGAGGGGCGAGCAGTACTTC; cdr3_aa: CASSELASGRGEQYF
d_call: NA; clone_size: NA; j_call: TRBJ2-6; v_call: TRBV10-3; cdr3_nt: TGTGCCATCAGTGACGATGACTCTGGGGCCAACGTCCTGACTTTC; cdr3_aa: CAISDDDSGANVLTF
d_call: TRBD1; clone_size: many; j_call: TRBJ2-7; v_call: TRBV7-9; cdr3_nt: TGTGCCAGCAGGACCGAGGGACAGGGCTCCTACGAGCAGTACTTC; cdr3_aa: CASRTEGQGSYEQYF
d_call: NA; clone_size: NA; j_call: TRBJ2-5; v_call: TRBV27; cdr3_nt: TGTGCCAGCAGTCTCCTAGTGGGAGAGACCCAGTACTTC; cdr3_aa: CASSLLVGETQYF
d_call: TRBD1; clone_size: many; j_call: TRBJ1-1; v_call: TRBV29-1; cdr3_nt: TGCAGCGTTGAAGATGCCGCGACAGGGGCTGAAGCTTTCTTT; cdr3_aa: CSVEDAATGAEAFF
d_call: NA; clone_size: many; j_call: TRBJ2-4; v_call: TRBV11-2; cdr3_nt: TGTGCCAGCAGCTTATTCATGGCCCCCGGTGACATTCAGTACTTC; cdr3_aa: CASSLFMAPGDIQYF
d_call: NA; clone_size: many; j_call: TRBJ2-7; v_call: TRBV5-5; cdr3_nt: TGTGCCAGCAGCCCCAGACTAGTCTACGAGCAGTACTTC; cdr3_aa: CASSPRLVYEQYF
d_call: NA; clone_size: many; j_call: TRBJ2-2; v_call: TRBV11-2; cdr3_nt: TGTGCCAGCAGCTTAGCCCGGGCGGCGGGTACCGGGGAGCTGTTTTTT; cdr3_aa: CASSLARAAGTGELFF
d_call: NA; clone_size: many; j_call: TRBJ2-3; v_call: TRBV30; cdr3_nt: TGTGCCTGGAGTGCGGGGAATACGCAGTATTTT; cdr3_aa: CAWSAGNTQYF
d_call: TRBD2; clone_size: many; j_call: TRBJ2-3; v_call: TRBV2; cdr3_nt: TGTGCCAGCAGTCGACTAGCCCAAACGGGGGATACGCAGTATTTT; cdr3_aa: CASSRLAQTGDTQYF
d_call: TRBD2; clone_size: many; j_call: TRBJ2-5; v_call: TRBV18; cdr3_nt: TGTGCCAGCTCCCGCAGCGGGACTAGCGGACAAGAGACCCAGTACTTC; cdr3_aa: CASSRSGTSGQETQYF
d_call: TRBD1; clone_size: many; j_call: TRBJ2-5; v_call: TRBV6-1; cdr3_nt: TGTGCCAGCAGAGCAGGGGGCGAAGAGACCCAGTACTTC; cdr3_aa: CASRAGGEETQYF
d_call: NA; clone_size: many; j_call: TRBJ2-1; v_call: TRBV18; cdr3_nt: TGTGCCAGCTCACCACCGTTAGCGCGGTTGTCTCGCAATGAGCAGTTCTTC; cdr3_aa: CASSPPLARLSRNEQFF
d_call: TRBD2; clone_size: many; j_call: TRBJ2-1; v_call: TRBV7-2; cdr3_nt: TGTGCCTTGGGCAAGGGTAGCGGGAGCTATGAGCAGTTCTTC; cdr3_aa: CALGKGSGSYEQFF
d_call: NA; clone_size: many; j_call: TRBJ1-3; v_call: TRBV11-2; cdr3_nt: TGTGCCAGCAGCTCCAACCCGCTCCCTTCCTCTGGAAACACCATATATTTT; cdr3_aa: CASSSNPLPSSGNTIYF
d_call: TRBD2; clone_size: few; j_call: TRBJ2-7; v_call: TRBV6-1; cdr3_nt: TGTGCCAGCACCTCCCTGACTAGCGGATACGTGCAGTACTTC; cdr3_aa: CASTSLTSGYVQYF
d_call: NA; clone_size: many; j_call: TRBJ1-4; v_call: TRBV6-9; cdr3_nt: TGTGCCAGCAGTTACGGGCAGGGGTCGGGTGGATATGAAAAACTGTTTTTT; cdr3_aa: CASSYGQGSGGYEKLFF
d_call: NA; clone_size: few; j_call: TRBJ2-3; v_call: TRBV10-2; cdr3_nt: TGCGCCAGCAGTGAGTCGCGGGATGGGGGAGATACGCAGTATTTT; cdr3_aa: CASSESRDGGDTQYF
d_call: NA; clone_size: many; j_call: TRBJ1-1; v_call: TRBV5-1; cdr3_nt: TGCGCCAGCAGCTACGAGAGGCAAGCTGAAGCTTTCTTT; cdr3_aa: CASSYERQAEAFF
d_call: TRBD2; clone_size: NA; j_call: TRBJ2-3; v_call: TRBV10-3; cdr3_nt: TGTGCCATCAGTGGTTCGACTAGCGGGTCTCGCACAGATACGCAGTATTTT; cdr3_aa: CAISGSTSGSRTDTQYF
d_call: NA; clone_size: many; j_call: TRBJ2-7; v_call: TRBV3-1; cdr3_nt: TGTGCCAGCAGCCAAGAATGGAAAGCGTCCTACGAGCAGTACTTC; cdr3_aa: CASSQEWKASYEQYF
d_call: NA; clone_size: NA; j_call: TRBJ2-1; v_call: TRBV7-9; cdr3_nt: TGTGCCAGCAGCATACCTAGAGGGCGGTTTGTATCCAATGAGCAGTTCTTC; cdr3_aa: CASSIPRGRFVSNEQFF
d_call: NA; clone_size: NA; j_call: TRBJ2-1; v_call: TRBV10-3; cdr3_nt: TGTGCCATCAGTCGGACCAGTGAAAGATCTGACAATGAGCAGTTCTTC; cdr3_aa: CAISRTSERSDNEQFF
d_call: NA; clone_size: few; j_call: TRBJ2-3; v_call: TRBV5-8; cdr3_nt: TGTGCCAGCAGCTTTGAGGGAGACACAGATACGCAGTATTTT; cdr3_aa: CASSFEGDTDTQYF
d_call: TRBD2; clone_size: many; j_call: TRBJ2-1; v_call: TRBV28; cdr3_nt: TGTGCCAGCAGTTTACTAGCGGAGTCCTTCAATGAGCAGTTCTTC; cdr3_aa: CASSLLAESFNEQFF
d_call: TRBD1; clone_size: NA; j_call: TRBJ1-2; v_call: TRBV4-1; cdr3_nt: TGCGCCAGCAGCCAAGACGGGACAGCTCTTCCCTATGGCTACACCTTC; cdr3_aa: CASSQDGTALPYGYTF
d_call: TRBD1; clone_size: many; j_call: TRBJ2-7; v_call: TRBV25-1; cdr3_nt: TGTGCCAGCAGTGAATCCCTTAACAGGGGAGCCCACTTC; cdr3_aa: CASSESLNRGAHF
d_call: TRBD1; clone_size: NA; j_call: TRBJ2-1; v_call: TRBV7-8; cdr3_nt: TGTGCCAGCACCCTAGACAGGGGATCCCACAATGAGCAGTTCTTC; cdr3_aa: CASTLDRGSHNEQFF
d_call: NA; clone_size: many; j_call: TRBJ2-3; v_call: TRBV20-1; cdr3_nt: TGCAGTGCTAGAGACTCAAAGGCGGGAGATACGCAGTATTTT; cdr3_aa: CSARDSKAGDTQYF
d_call: TRBD1; clone_size: many; j_call: TRBJ2-7; v_call: TRBV20-1; cdr3_nt: TGCAGTGCTAGAGATCGGGACAGGGGAGTCTACGAGCAGTACTTC; cdr3_aa: CSARDRDRGVYEQYF
d_call: NA; clone_size: many; j_call: TRBJ2-5; v_call: TRBV20-1; cdr3_nt: TGCAGTGCTAAAGAAGCCGGGGAGACCCAGTACTTC; cdr3_aa: CSAKEAGETQYF
d_call: TRBD2; clone_size: NA; j_call: TRBJ2-1; v_call: TRBV7-9; cdr3_nt: TGTGCCAGCAGCCATAGCGGGAGGCGATGCAATGAGCAGTTCTTC; cdr3_aa: CASSHSGRRCNEQFF
d_call: NA; clone_size: many; j_call: TRBJ1-5; v_call: TRBV20-1; cdr3_nt: TGCAGTGCTAGCCAGAAGTATAGCAATCAGCCCCAGCATTTT; cdr3_aa: CSASQKYSNQPQHF
d_call: NA; clone_size: many; j_call: TRBJ1-2; v_call: TRBV7-2; cdr3_nt: TGTGCCAGCAGCGCGGACACTAACTATGGCTACACCTTC; cdr3_aa: CASSADTNYGYTF